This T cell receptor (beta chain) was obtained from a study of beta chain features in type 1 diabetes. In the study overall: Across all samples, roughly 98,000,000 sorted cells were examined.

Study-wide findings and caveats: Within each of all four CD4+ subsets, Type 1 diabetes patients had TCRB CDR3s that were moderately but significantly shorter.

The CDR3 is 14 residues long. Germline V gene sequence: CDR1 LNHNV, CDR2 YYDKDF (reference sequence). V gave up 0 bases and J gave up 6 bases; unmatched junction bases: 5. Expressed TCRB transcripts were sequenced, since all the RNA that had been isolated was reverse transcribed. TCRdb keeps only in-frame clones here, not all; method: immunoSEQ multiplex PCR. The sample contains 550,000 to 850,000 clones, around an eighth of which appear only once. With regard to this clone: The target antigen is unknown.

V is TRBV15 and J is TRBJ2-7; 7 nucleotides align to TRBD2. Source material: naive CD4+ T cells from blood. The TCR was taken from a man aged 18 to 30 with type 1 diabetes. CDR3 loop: CATSRDREGREQYF. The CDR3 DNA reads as TGTGCCACCAGCAGAGATAGGGAGGGACGCGAGCAGTACTTC.